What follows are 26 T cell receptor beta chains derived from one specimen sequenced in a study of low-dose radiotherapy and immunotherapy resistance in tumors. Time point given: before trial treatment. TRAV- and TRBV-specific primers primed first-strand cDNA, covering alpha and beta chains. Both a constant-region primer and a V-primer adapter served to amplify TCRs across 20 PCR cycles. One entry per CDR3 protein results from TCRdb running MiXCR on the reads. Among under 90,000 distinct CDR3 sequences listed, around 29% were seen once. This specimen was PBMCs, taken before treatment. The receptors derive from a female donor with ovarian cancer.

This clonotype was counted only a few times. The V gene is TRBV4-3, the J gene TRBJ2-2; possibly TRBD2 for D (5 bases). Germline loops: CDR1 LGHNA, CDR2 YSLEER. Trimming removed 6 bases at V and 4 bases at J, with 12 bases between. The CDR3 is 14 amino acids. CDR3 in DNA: TGCGCCAGCAGTCTAGAAGAGGGCACCGGGGAGCTGTTTTTT. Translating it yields CASSLEEGTGELFF.

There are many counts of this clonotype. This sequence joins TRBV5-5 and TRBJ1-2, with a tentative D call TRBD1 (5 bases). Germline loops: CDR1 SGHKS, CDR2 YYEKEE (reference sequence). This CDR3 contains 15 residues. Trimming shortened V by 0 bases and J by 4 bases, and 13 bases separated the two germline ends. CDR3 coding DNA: TGTGCCAGCAGCTTGGTAATAGGGACTGGCTATGGCTACACCTTC. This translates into CASSLVIGTGYGYTF. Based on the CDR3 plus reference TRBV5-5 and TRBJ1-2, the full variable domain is DAGVTQSPTHLIKTRGQQVTLRCSPISGHKSVSWYQQVLGQGPQFIFQYYEKEERGRGNFPDRFSARQFPNYSSELNVNALLLGDSALYLCASSLVIGTGYGYTFGSGTRLTVV.

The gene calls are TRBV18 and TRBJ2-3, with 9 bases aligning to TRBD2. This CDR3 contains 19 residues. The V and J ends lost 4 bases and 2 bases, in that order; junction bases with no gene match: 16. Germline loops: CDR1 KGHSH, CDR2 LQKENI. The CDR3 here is CASSQELPGLAGSTDTQYF. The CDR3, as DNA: TGTGCCAGCTCACAGGAATTACCGGGACTAGCCGGGTCCACAGATACGCAGTATTTT.

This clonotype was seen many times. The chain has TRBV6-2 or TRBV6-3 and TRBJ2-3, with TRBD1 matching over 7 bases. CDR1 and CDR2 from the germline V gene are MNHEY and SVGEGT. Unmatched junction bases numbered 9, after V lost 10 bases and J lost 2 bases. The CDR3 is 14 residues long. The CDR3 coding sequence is TGTGCCACCCAGGGGACAGTTCTCACAGATACGCAGTATTTT. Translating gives CATQGTVLTDTQYF.

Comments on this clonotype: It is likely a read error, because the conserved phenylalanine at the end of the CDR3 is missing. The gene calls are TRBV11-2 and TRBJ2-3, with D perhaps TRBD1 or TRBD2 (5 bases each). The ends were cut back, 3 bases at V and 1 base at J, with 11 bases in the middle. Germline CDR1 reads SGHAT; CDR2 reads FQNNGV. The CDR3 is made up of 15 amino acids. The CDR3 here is CASSFWDGGTDTQYL. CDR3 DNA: TGTGCCAGCAGCTTTTGGGACGGGGGCACAGATACGCAGTATCTT.

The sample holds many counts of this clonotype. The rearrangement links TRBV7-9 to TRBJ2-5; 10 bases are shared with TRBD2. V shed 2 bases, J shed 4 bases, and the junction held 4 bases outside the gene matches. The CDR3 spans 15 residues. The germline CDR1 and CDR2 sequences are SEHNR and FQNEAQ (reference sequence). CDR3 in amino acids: CASSLRASGRETQYF. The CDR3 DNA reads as TGTGCCAGCAGCTTACGGGCTAGCGGGAGAGAGACCCAGTACTTC.

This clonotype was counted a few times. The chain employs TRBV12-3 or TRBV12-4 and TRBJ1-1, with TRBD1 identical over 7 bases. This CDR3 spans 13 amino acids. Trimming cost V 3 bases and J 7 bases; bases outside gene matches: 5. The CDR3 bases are TGTGCCAGCAGTTTCCCGACAGGGCTTGAAGCTTTCTTT. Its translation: CASSFPTGLEAFF.

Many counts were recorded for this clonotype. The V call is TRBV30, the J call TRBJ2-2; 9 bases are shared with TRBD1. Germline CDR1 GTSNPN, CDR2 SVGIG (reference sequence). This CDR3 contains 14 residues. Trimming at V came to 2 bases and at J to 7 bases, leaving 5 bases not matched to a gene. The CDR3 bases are TGTGCCTGGAGTAGGGACAGGGTAGACGGGGAGCTGTTTTTT. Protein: CAWSRDRVDGELFF.

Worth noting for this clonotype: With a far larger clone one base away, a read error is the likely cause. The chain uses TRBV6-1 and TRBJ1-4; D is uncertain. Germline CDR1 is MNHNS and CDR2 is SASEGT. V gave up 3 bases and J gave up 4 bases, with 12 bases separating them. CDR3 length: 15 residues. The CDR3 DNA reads TGTGCCAGCAGTGACCCTGGACGGGATAATGAAAAACTGTTTTTT. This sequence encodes CASSDPGRDNEKLFF.

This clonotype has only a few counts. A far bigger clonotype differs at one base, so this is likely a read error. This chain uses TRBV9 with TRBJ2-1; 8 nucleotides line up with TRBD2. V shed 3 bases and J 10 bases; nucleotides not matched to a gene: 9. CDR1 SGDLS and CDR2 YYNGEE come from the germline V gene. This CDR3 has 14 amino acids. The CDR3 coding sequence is TGTGCCAGCAGCGACGGGGGGGGTCGCCACGAGCAGTTCTTC. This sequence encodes CASSDGGGRHEQFF.

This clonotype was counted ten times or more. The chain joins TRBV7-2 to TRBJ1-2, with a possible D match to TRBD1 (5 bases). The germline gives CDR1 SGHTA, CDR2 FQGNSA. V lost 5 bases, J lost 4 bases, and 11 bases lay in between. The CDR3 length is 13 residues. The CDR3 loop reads CASSPGPGYGYTF. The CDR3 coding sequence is TGTGCCAGCAGCCCAGGGCCCGGCTATGGCTACACCTTC.

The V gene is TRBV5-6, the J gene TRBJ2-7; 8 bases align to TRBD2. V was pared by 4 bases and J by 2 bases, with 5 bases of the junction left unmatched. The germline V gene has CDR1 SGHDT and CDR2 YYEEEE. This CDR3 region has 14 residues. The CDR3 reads CASSPPGLAYEQYF. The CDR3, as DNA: TGTGCCAGCAGCCCACCGGGACTAGCCTACGAGCAGTACTTC. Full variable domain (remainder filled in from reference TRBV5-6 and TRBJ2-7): DAGVTQSPTHLIKTRGQQVTLRCSPKSGHDTVSWYQQALGQGPQFIFQYYEEEERQRGNFPDRFSGHQFPNYSSELNVNALLLGDSALYLCASSPPGLAYEQYFGPGTRLTVT.

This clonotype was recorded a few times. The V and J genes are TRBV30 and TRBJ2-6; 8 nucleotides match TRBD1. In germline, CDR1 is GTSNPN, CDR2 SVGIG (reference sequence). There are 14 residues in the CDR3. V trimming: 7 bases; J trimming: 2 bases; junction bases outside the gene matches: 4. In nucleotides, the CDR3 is TGTGCCTCCCAGGGGGCGGCTGGGGCCAACGTCCTGACTTTC. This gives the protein CASQGAAGANVLTF.

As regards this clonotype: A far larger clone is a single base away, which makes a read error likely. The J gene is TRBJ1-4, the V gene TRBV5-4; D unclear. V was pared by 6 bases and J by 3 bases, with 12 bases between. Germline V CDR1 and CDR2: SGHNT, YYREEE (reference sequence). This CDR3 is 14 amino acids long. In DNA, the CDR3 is TGTGCCAGCAACCCTCGGGGTTCTAATGAAAAACTGTTTTTT. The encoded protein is CASNPRGSNEKLFF.

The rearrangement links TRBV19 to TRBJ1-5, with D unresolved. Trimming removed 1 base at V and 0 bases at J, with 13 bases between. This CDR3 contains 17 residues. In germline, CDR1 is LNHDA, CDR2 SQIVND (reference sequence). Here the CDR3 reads CASSIVGRTYSNQPQHF. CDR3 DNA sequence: TGTGCCAGTAGTATAGTCGGCAGGACCTATAGCAATCAGCCCCAGCATTTT.

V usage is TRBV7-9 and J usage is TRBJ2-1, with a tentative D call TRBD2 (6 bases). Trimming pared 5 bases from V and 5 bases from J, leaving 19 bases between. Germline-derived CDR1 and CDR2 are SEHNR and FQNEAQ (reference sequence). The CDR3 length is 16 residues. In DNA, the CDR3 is TGTGCCAGCAGCGCCGAGACTAGGCCCAGAGACAATGAGCAGTTCTTC. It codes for CASSAETRPRDNEQFF.

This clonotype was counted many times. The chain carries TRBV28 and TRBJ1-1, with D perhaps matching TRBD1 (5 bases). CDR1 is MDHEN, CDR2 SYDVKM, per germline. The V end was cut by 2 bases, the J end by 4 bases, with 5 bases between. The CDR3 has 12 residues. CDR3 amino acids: CASSLDSTEAFF. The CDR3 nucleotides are TGTGCCAGCAGTTTAGACAGCACTGAAGCTTTCTTT.

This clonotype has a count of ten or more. In DNA form, the CDR3 reads TGTGCCAGCACCAGGGACTGGGGGGAAATAGCCAAAAACATTCAGTACTTC. It encodes CASTRDWGEIAKNIQYF. V is TRBV2 and J is TRBJ2-4, with D maybe TRBD2 (6 bases). Germline V gives CDR1 SNHLY, CDR2 FYNNEI. The CDR3 has 17 amino acids. V was cut by 7 bases and J by 0 bases, with 19 bases left in between.

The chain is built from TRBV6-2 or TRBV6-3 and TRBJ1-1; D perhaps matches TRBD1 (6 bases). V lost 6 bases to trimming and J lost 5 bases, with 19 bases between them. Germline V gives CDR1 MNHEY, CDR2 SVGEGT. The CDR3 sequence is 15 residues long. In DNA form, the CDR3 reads TGTGCCAGCAGCTTTCGGGGGCGGGGGGGGACTGAAGCTTTCTTT. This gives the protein CASSFRGRGGTEAFF.

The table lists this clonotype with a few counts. This CDR3 is CSAGQPNQPQHF. DNA for the CDR3: TGCAGCGCCGGACAGCCAAATCAGCCCCAGCATTTT. The gene calls are TRBV29-1 and TRBJ1-5; D is possibly TRBD1 (6 bases). Germline assignment: CDR1 SQVTM and CDR2 ANQGSEA. This CDR3 region has 12 residues. Trimming stripped 7 bases from V and 4 bases from J, with 11 bases between. Variable domain in full (rest from reference TRBV29-1 and TRBJ1-5): SAVISQKPSRDICQRGTSLTIQCQVDSQVTMMFWYRQQPGQSLTLIATANQGSEATYESGFVIDKFPISRPNLTFSTLTVSNMSPEDSSIYLCSAGQPNQPQHFGDGTRLSIL.

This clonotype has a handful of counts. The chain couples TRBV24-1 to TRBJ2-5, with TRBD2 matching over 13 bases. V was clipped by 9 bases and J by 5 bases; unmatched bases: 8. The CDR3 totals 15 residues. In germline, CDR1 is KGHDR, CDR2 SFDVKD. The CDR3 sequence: CATGLAGDGGETQYF. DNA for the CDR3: TGTGCCACCGGACTAGCGGGAGATGGGGGGGAGACCCAGTACTTC.

The DNA for the CDR3 is TGTGCCAGCAGCCAAGGGAGCGGAGAAGGAGATACGCAGTATTTT. Its translation: CASSQGSGEGDTQYF. V is TRBV4-2 and J is TRBJ2-3; maybe TRBD2 (5 bases). Per the germline V gene, CDR1 is LGHNA and CDR2 is YNFKEQ. This CDR3 spans 15 amino acids. Trimming took off 1 base at V and 5 bases at J, with 13 bases between the two ends.

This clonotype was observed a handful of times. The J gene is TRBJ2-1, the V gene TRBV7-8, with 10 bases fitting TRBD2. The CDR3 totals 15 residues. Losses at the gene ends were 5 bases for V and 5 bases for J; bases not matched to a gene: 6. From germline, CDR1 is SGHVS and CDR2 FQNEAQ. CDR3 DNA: TGTGCCAGCAGCCCCCGACTAGCGGGTAACAATGAGCAGTTCTTC. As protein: CASSPRLAGNNEQFF.

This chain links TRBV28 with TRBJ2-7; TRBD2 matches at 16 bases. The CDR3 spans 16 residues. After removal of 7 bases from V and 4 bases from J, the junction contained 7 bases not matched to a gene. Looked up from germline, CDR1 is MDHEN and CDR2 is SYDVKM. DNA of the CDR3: TGTGCCAGCACTCCGGGACTAGCGGGAGGGCGGTACGAGCAGTACTTC. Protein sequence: CASTPGLAGGRYEQYF.

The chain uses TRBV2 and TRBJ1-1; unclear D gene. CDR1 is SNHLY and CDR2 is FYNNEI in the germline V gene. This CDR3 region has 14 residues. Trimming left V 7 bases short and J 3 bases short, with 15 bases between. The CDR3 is CASTMTRADTEAFF. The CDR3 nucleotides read TGTGCCAGCACCATGACCCGTGCGGACACTGAAGCTTTCTTT.

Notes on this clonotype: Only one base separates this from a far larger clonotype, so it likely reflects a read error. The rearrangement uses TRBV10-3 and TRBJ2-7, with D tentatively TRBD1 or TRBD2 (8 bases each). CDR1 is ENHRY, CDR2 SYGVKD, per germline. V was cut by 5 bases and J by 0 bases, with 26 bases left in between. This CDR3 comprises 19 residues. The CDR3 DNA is TGTGCCATCAGTTACAGGGGGAACGTTAAAGCGGGAGTCTCCTACGAGCAGTACTTC. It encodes CAISYRGNVKAGVSYEQYF.